This T cell receptor (beta chain) derives from a study of blood T cell repertoires in COVID-19. Study background: T cells, B-cell-depleted T cells, or PBMCs supplied cDNA or gDNA.

In the original processing: Amplified reference gene primers provided the basis for estimating nucleated cell counts. Profiled with immunoSEQ multiplex PCR; TCRdb holds only in-frame clones, not every one. Clone size and V and J calls were adopted from that table, with D and trimming inferred from the DNA. The sample records some 320,000 clones, about 90% being singletons. Germline V CDR1 and CDR2: SGHNT, YYREEE (reference sequence). The CDR3 runs 14 residues. V lost 3 bases and J 8 bases, leaving 17 bases between the germline ends. Before they entered the study, exposed participants had met a COVID-19 case within 2 weeks.

The receptor was derived from a woman between 45 and 60 years old who had been exposed to COVID-19. The J gene is TRBJ1-2, the V gene TRBV5-4; possibly TRBD1 for D (5 bases). The source material was PBMCs or T cells enriched from blood (not recorded which). The CDR3, as DNA: TGTGCCAGCAGCTCCGAGGCAGGGATTAACGGCTACACCTTC. Its translation is CASSSEAGINGYTF.